This passage covers 17 T cell receptor beta chains from one sample sequenced in a study of cytomegalovirus exposure and HLA in healthy donors. PCR used 60 Vbeta primers and 13 Jbeta primers. Assay: immunoSEQ multiplex PCR; the TCRdb copy retains only in-frame clones and omits some. Counted here are about 130,000 clones, roughly 74% occurring once; the ten biggest clones make up 5.8%. Sequencing was performed on PBMCs. These receptors came from a woman in her forties or fifties in good health and CMV-seropositive.

This chain uses TRBV12-5 with TRBJ1-2; 7 positions match TRBD1. Germline V lookup: CDR1 LGHNT, CDR2 FRNRAP. V was clipped by 2 bases and J by 2 bases; unmatched bases: 11. This CDR3 region has 17 residues. DNA of the CDR3: TGTGCTAGTGGTTTGTACCCTCCGGGACAGCGAAACTATGGCTACACCTTC. Protein: CASGLYPPGQRNYGYTF.

The rearrangement uses TRBV27 and TRBJ1-2; TRBD1 agrees at 7 bases. The CDR3 consists of 14 residues. Germline V gene lookup returns CDR1 MNHEY and CDR2 SMNVEV (reference sequence). V was clipped by 4 bases and J by 10 bases; unmatched bases: 12. As DNA, the CDR3 is TGTGCCAGCAGTTACTCGGGACAGTCGACAGTCTACACCTTC. This gives the protein CASSYSGQSTVYTF.

The V call is TRBV4-2, the J call TRBJ1-2; no firm D call. Deletions cut 5 bases from V and 2 bases from J, with 15 bases between. This CDR3 region has 15 residues. In germline, CDR1 is LGHNA, CDR2 YNFKEQ. CDR3 in amino acids: CASSEGPAPNYGYTF. The CDR3 DNA reads as TGTGCCAGCAGCGAAGGGCCCGCCCCCAACTATGGCTACACCTTC.

The gene calls are TRBV5-6 and TRBJ2-7, with a possible D match to TRBD1 (6 bases). This CDR3 contains 15 residues. CDR1 is SGHDT, CDR2 YYEEEE, per germline. Trimming cost V 0 bases and J 3 bases, with 13 bases left between them. The CDR3 DNA reads TGTGCCAGCAGCTTGGAACCGGGACAAAGCTACGAGCAGTACTTC. Encoded protein: CASSLEPGQSYEQYF.

This clone came up a few times. The rearrangement links TRBV6-5 to TRBJ1-6; D ambiguous. V was pared by 5 bases and J by 10 bases, with 15 bases between. The CDR3 loop spans 14 amino acids. Germline loops: CDR1 MNHEY, CDR2 SVGAGI. The chain's CDR3 is CASSTQELWSPLHF. The CDR3, as DNA: TGTGCCAGCAGTACTCAGGAACTTTGGTCACCCCTCCACTTT.

A few counts support this clone. The chain uses TRBV6-1 and TRBJ2-6, with TRBD1 matching over 7 bases. This CDR3 is built from 17 residues. The V gene end was trimmed by 4 bases and the J gene end by 4 bases; junction bases not matched to a gene: 10. CDR1 MNHNS and CDR2 SASEGT come from the germline V gene. The CDR3 DNA reads as TGTGCCAGCAGTGCACGAACACAGGGGCGAGGGGCCAACGTCCTGACTTTC. Protein product: CASSARTQGRGANVLTF.

The chain carries TRBV30 and TRBJ1-1; 8 bases align to TRBD1. CDR1 is GTSNPN, CDR2 SVGIG, per germline (reference sequence). After removal of 1 base from V and 1 base from J, the junction contained 8 bases not matched to a gene. The CDR3 extends over 16 amino acids. The chain's CDR3 is CAWSGETGDRNTEAFF. The CDR3 region has the DNA TGTGCCTGGAGTGGAGAGACAGGGGACAGGAACACTGAAGCTTTCTTT.

This chain links TRBV5-4 with TRBJ1-2; 8 nucleotides match TRBD1. The CDR3 sequence is 17 residues long. Germline CDR1 SGHNT, CDR2 YYREEE (reference sequence). The J segment lost 4 bases and the V segment lost 0 bases, leaving 11 bases of the junction unmatched. The CDR3 DNA is TGTGCCAGCAGCTTGGGGCAGGGGGCCCTACCACTCTATGGCTACACCTTC. It translates to CASSLGQGALPLYGYTF. Combining the CDR3 with reference TRBV5-4 and TRBJ1-2 gives the whole variable domain ETGVTQSPTHLIKTRGQQVTLRCSSQSGHNTVSWYQQALGQGPQFIFQYYREEENGRGNFPPRFSGLQFPNYSSELNVNALELDDSALYLCASSLGQGALPLYGYTFGSGTRLTVV.

This chain links TRBV6-5 with TRBJ1-5; 8 bases line up with TRBD1. V dropped 6 bases and J dropped 6; count of bases not matched to a gene: 10. The CDR3 consists of 15 residues. CDR1 and CDR2 from the germline V gene are MNHEY and SVGAGI. CDR3 region: CASSDRQGMGQPQHF. CDR3 DNA sequence: TGTGCCAGCAGCGATCGACAGGGGATGGGTCAGCCCCAGCATTTT.

This sequence joins TRBV5-1 and TRBJ2-3, with 9 bases fitting TRBD2. Germline V gene lookup returns CDR1 SGHRS and CDR2 YFSETQ. The ends lost 2 bases at V and 0 bases at J; junction bases unmatched: 7. The CDR3 consists of 17 residues. The CDR3 DNA reads TGCGCCAGCAGCTTTCGAGCGGGGGGCCCTAGCACAGATACGCAGTATTTT. Translation: CASSFRAGGPSTDTQYF. Together with reference TRBV5-1 and TRBJ2-3, the CDR3 gives the full variable domain: KAGVTQTPRYLIKTRGQQVTLSCSPISGHRSVSWYQQTPGQGLQFLFEYFSETQRNKGNFPGRFSGRQFSNSRSEMNVSTLELGDSALYLCASSFRAGGPSTDTQYFGPGTRLTVL.

The chain is built from TRBV6-6 and TRBJ1-1; 9 bases fit TRBD1. The trim removed 8 bases at V and 4 bases at J, leaving 14 bases unmatched. The CDR3 has 16 residues. CDR1 is MNHNY and CDR2 is SVGAGI in the germline V gene (reference sequence). CDR3 region: CASGTGSVARSTEAFF. CDR3 DNA: TGTGCCAGCGGGACAGGGTCAGTTGCCAGGAGCACTGAAGCTTTCTTT.

V usage is TRBV7-2 and J usage is TRBJ1-4; tentatively, D is TRBD1 (5 bases). The CDR3 spans 12 residues. Trimming left V 7 bases short and J 5 bases short, with 8 bases between. Germline CDR1 SGHTA, CDR2 FQGNSA. Here the CDR3 reads CASTRQNEKLFF. The DNA of the CDR3 is TGTGCCAGCACCAGACAGAATGAAAAACTGTTTTTT.

The chain employs TRBV10-3 and TRBJ1-2, with D perhaps TRBD1 (5 bases). V was shortened by 3 bases and J by 5 bases, with 10 bases between the two germline ends. The V gene's germline CDR1 is ENHRY and CDR2 SYGVKD. The CDR3 contains 13 residues. CDR3 in amino acids: CAISEGREYGYTF. The CDR3 DNA sequence: TGTGCCATCAGTGAAGGCAGGGAATATGGCTACACCTTC.

J is TRBJ2-7 and V is TRBV7-9; TRBD1 aligns across 7 bases. The CDR3 contains 19 residues. With 5 bases clipped from V and 3 bases from J, the junction kept 22 bases outside the gene matches. Germline V gene lookup returns CDR1 SEHNR and CDR2 FQNEAQ (reference sequence). CDR3 coding DNA: TGTGCCAGCAGCCCGAAACCTTCTCCGGACAGGACCATGTTCTACGAGCAGTACTTC. Amino acid sequence: CASSPKPSPDRTMFYEQYF.

The chain links TRBV12-5 to TRBJ2-7, with TRBD2 as a possible D gene (6 bases). This CDR3 is 13 amino acids long. The ends were cut back, 4 bases at V and 3 bases at J, with 10 bases in the middle. Per germline, CDR1 LGHNT and CDR2 FRNRAP. As DNA, the CDR3 is TGTGCTAGTGGTTCCTCCGGGAGCTACGAGCAGTACTTC. Encoded protein: CASGSSGSYEQYF. Variable domain in full (rest from reference TRBV12-5 and TRBJ2-7): DARVTQTPRHKVTEMGQEVTMRCQPILGHNTVFWYRQTMMQGLELLAYFRNRAPLDDSGMPKDRFSAEMPDATLATLKIQPSEPRDSAVYFCASGSSGSYEQYFGPGTRLTVT.

As regards this clone: Different DNA sequences within this sample yield the same CDR3. The rearrangement links TRBV29-1 to TRBJ1-1; D unresolved. CDR3 length: 13 residues. The germline gives CDR1 SQVTM, CDR2 ANQGSEA. With 7 bases removed from V and 2 bases from J, the gap between germline ends came to 14 bases. CDR3 sequence reads: CSAEGGRNTEAFF. As DNA, the CDR3 is TGCAGCGCCGAAGGTGGGAGAAACACTGAAGCTTTCTTT.

The J gene is TRBJ2-7, the V gene TRBV5-1; D gene unclear. Germline V CDR1 and CDR2: SGHRS, YFSETQ. V was pared by 2 bases and J by 5 bases, with 17 bases between. The CDR3 has 15 residues. The CDR3 DNA reads as TGCGCCAGCAGCTTCTACAGACCCGCCCCGGACGAGCAGTACTTC. Translation gives CASSFYRPAPDEQYF.